The next 6 T cell receptor beta chains were all read from a single sample in a study of CD8+CD57+ T cells in acquired aplastic anemia. Patients chosen for sequencing had shown CD8+CD57+ cell expansion by flow cytometry. TCR beta VDJ and CDR3 profiling used genomic DNA as template. MiXCR, applied by TCRdb to the reads, yields one record per CDR3 protein. The sample yields about 170,000 distinct CDR3 sequences, 45% to 55% seen once. Sequenced material: sorted CD4+, CD8+, or CD8+CD57+ T cells (not recorded which) from PBMCs. All receptors come from a human donor with aplastic anemia.

Many counts were recorded for this clonotype. The CDR3 nucleotides read TGTGCCAGCAGCCCGGACAGGGTTTATTCACCCCTCCACTTT. It translates to CASSPDRVYSPLHF. This sequence joins TRBV5-6 and TRBJ1-6, with 8 bases lining up with TRBD1. CDR1 is SGHDT, CDR2 YYEEEE, per germline. V shed 4 bases, J shed 8 bases, and the junction held 5 bases outside the gene matches. This CDR3 spans 14 amino acids.

The chain links TRBV10-2 to TRBJ2-5; a weak D match, TRBD2 (5 bases). Germline CDR1 is WSHSY and CDR2 is SAAADI. Trimming stripped 3 bases from V and 5 bases from J, with 7 bases between. This CDR3 is built from 12 residues. The CDR3 sequence is CASSEGLETQYF. The CDR3 nucleotides read TGCGCCAGCAGTGAAGGACTTGAGACCCAGTACTTC.

This clonotype was seen once. The chain is built from TRBV20-1 and TRBJ2-7, with D tentatively TRBD1 (7 bases). The CDR3 runs to 15 residues. CDR1 DFQATT and CDR2 SNEGSKA come from the germline V gene (reference sequence). V lost 7 bases and J lost 0, with 19 bases in between. CDR3 nucleotide sequence: TGCAGTGGGGGGGACAGAATAAAAAGCTCCTACGAGCAGTACTTC. Translation: CSGGDRIKSSYEQYF.

CDR3 in amino acids: CASSWGRGPDEQFF. CDR3 in DNA: TGTGCCAGCAGCTGGGGGCGGGGGCCGGATGAGCAGTTCTTC. The genes are TRBV11-3 and TRBJ2-1, with D possibly matching TRBD2 (7 bases). The germline CDR1 and CDR2 sequences are SGHNT and YENEEA. The V end lost 4 bases, the J end lost 8 bases, and 15 bases lay between the germline ends. The CDR3 runs 14 residues.

This clonotype appeared once. CDR3 amino acids: CATSGPTFGGEETQYF. The CDR3 region has the DNA TGTGCCACCAGTGGTCCTACCTTCGGGGGGGAAGAGACCCAGTACTTC. The rearrangement links TRBV24-1 to TRBJ2-5; TRBD2 aligns across 8 bases. In germline, CDR1 is KGHDR, CDR2 SFDVKD. The CDR3 loop spans 16 amino acids. V lost 5 bases to trimming and J lost 3 bases; unmatched junction nucleotides: 10.

In this sample, this clonotype turned up many times. The rearrangement joins TRBV7-9 to TRBJ2-5; 7 nucleotides agree with TRBD2. The junction had 4 bases not matched to a gene; V was cut back by 3 bases and J by 0 bases. The CDR3 has 15 amino acids. Germline V gives CDR1 SEHNR, CDR2 FQNEAQ (reference sequence). The DNA for the CDR3 is TGTGCCAGCAGCTTGTTGCTAGCGGACCAAGAGACCCAGTACTTC. Its protein product is CASSLLLADQETQYF.